These 24 T cell receptor beta chains were sequenced from one sample in a study of blood T cell repertoires in COVID-19 (dated by TCRdb to the early 2020s). Libraries were constructed by the immunoSEQ multiplex PCR assay. TCRdb obtained this table from immuneACCESS and retained in-frame rearrangements with V and J assigned. These tables miss some clones; where compared with another copy, unresolved V genes account for less than half of the shortfall, and the remainder is unexplained. Present in this sample are around 250,000 clones, roughly 88% of which were seen just once. Approximately 6% of the sample goes to the ten largest clones. Sequencing input: peripheral blood. Receptors originate from a woman older than 75 with COVID-19, enrolled during active disease.

This rearrangement joins TRBV11-1 to TRBJ1-1; tentative D call: TRBD1 (5 bases). V lost 6 bases, J lost 7 bases, and 15 bases lay in between. The CDR3 length is 13 residues. Germline-derived CDR1 and CDR2 are SGHAT and FQDESV (reference sequence). CDR3 loop: CASSRGGVGEAFF. Written as DNA, the CDR3 is TGTGCCAGCAGTCGCGGGGGGGTTGGTGAAGCTTTCTTT.

This clone was observed a few times. V and J are TRBV6-6 and TRBJ1-2, with no clear D. CDR3 length: 13 amino acids. Germline loops: CDR1 MNHNY, CDR2 SVGAGI (reference sequence). V was pared by 2 bases and J by 6 bases, with 10 bases between. The CDR3 loop reads CASSYGQSDGYTF. The DNA for the CDR3 is TGTGCCAGCAGTTACGGGCAGTCGGATGGCTACACCTTC.

The CDR3 nucleotides are TGTGCCAGCTCACCACCGGGACAGGGAGGAGAGACCCAGTACTTC. Translation: CASSPPGQGGETQYF. V usage is TRBV18 and J usage is TRBJ2-5, with 9 positions matching TRBD1. CDR1 is KGHSH, CDR2 LQKENI, per germline. This CDR3 has 15 residues. With V trimmed by 0 bases and J by 4 bases, 3 bases remained unmatched.

J is TRBJ1-4 and V is TRBV6-2 or TRBV6-3; D may be TRBD1 (5 bases). V lost 2 bases and J lost 10, with 20 bases in between. This CDR3 contains 16 residues. Germline V lookup: CDR1 MNHEY, CDR2 SVGEGT. CDR3 in DNA: TGTGCCAGCAGTTACGAATTGGGGCTCTTGGGGGGAAAACTGTTTTTT. Translating gives CASSYELGLLGGKLFF.

V gene TRBV6-6 combines with J gene TRBJ2-1, with 10 nucleotides matching TRBD1. V dropped 7 bases and J dropped 7; count of bases not matched to a gene: 7. This CDR3 is built from 14 residues. Germline V gene data show CDR1 as MNHNY and CDR2 as SVGAGI (reference sequence). CDR3 nucleotide sequence: TGTGCCAGCAATCCGGGACAGGGGAAAAATGAGCAGTTCTTC. Its translation: CASNPGQGKNEQFF.

The chain employs TRBV5-4 and TRBJ2-5; 9 bases agree with TRBD1. CDR1 is SGHNT, CDR2 YYREEE, per germline (reference sequence). The CDR3 loop spans 15 amino acids. With 5 bases clipped from V and 9 bases from J, the junction kept 14 bases outside the gene matches. This chain's CDR3 is CASSPPGQGRGAQYF. DNA of the CDR3: TGTGCCAGCAGTCCTCCGGGACAGGGTCGCGGGGCCCAGTACTTC. Based on the CDR3 plus reference TRBV5-4 and TRBJ2-5, the full variable domain is ETGVTQSPTHLIKTRGQQVTLRCSSQSGHNTVSWYQQALGQGPQFIFQYYREEENGRGNFPPRFSGLQFPNYSSELNVNALELDDSALYLCASSPPGQGRGAQYFGPGTRLLVL.

The rearrangement uses TRBV5-1 and TRBJ2-3; 11 bases agree with TRBD1. The CDR3 is made up of 17 amino acids. Germline V gene lookup returns CDR1 SGHRS and CDR2 YFSETQ. V was clipped by 3 bases and J by 5 bases; unmatched bases: 11. CDR3 sequence reads: CASSSQPGQGGLDTQYF. The CDR3 coding sequence is TGCGCCAGCAGCTCCCAACCGGGACAGGGGGGTCTAGATACGCAGTATTTT.

The chain couples TRBV5-1 to TRBJ1-1, with a weak D call TRBD1 (5 bases). Between the trimmed V and J ends, which lost 2 bases and 7 bases, there was a span of 15 bases. Germline V gene sequence: CDR1 SGHRS, CDR2 YFSETQ. The CDR3 runs 14 residues. The CDR3 is CASSLGEGFGEAFF. The CDR3 DNA is TGCGCCAGCAGCTTAGGGGAAGGGTTCGGTGAAGCTTTCTTT.

This chain uses TRBV27 with TRBJ1-1, with 8 bases matching TRBD1. Germline V lookup: CDR1 MNHEY, CDR2 SMNVEV (reference sequence). Trimming took 4 bases from V and 4 from J; bases not matched to a gene: 8. There are 15 residues in the CDR3. CDR3: CASSSPPGTGTEAFF. CDR3 DNA sequence: TGTGCCAGCAGTTCACCCCCGGGGACAGGCACTGAAGCTTTCTTT.

The CDR3 DNA reads TGTGCCAGCTCACCAAGCCCTCTGGCACCCCTCCACTTT. Translated, it gives CASSPSPLAPLHF. The genes are TRBV18 and TRBJ1-6, with D unresolved. The V gene's germline CDR1 is KGHSH and CDR2 LQKENI. The CDR3 totals 13 residues. V was shortened by 2 bases and J by 11 bases, with 10 bases between the two germline ends.

This rearrangement joins TRBV9 to TRBJ2-1; tentatively, D is TRBD2 (6 bases). The CDR3 consists of 16 residues. V was trimmed by 2 bases and J by 2 bases, leaving 14 bases between them. CDR1 is SGDLS, CDR2 YYNGEE, per germline. This CDR3 reads CASSVLGRGTYNEQFF. The DNA for the CDR3 is TGTGCCAGCAGCGTCTTGGGGCGGGGAACCTACAATGAGCAGTTCTTC.

The chain joins TRBV19 to TRBJ1-1, with D perhaps matching TRBD1 (6 bases). V was cut by 4 bases and J by 1 base, with 13 bases left in between. CDR3 length: 15 amino acids. Germline V CDR1 and CDR2: LNHDA, SQIVND (reference sequence). CDR3: CASSSGGRGNTEAFF. The CDR3 DNA reads TGTGCCAGTAGTAGTGGGGGCAGAGGGAACACTGAAGCTTTCTTT.

This chain links TRBV10-3 with TRBJ1-1; unclear D gene. Germline V gene lookup returns CDR1 ENHRY and CDR2 SYGVKD. CDR3 length equals 11 residues. Trimming pared 4 bases from V and 5 bases from J, leaving 5 bases between. CDR3 in DNA: TGTGCCATCAGTGCTATGACTGAAGCTTTCTTT. Translated, it gives CAISAMTEAFF.

The V and J genes are TRBV2 and TRBJ2-4; 9 bases match TRBD1. CDR1 and CDR2 (germline): SNHLY, FYNNEI. Trimming took 3 bases from V and 6 from J; bases not matched to a gene: 3. The CDR3 has 14 residues. In DNA, the CDR3 is TGTGCCAGCAGTGAGGGGGGACAGGGAAACATTCAGTACTTC. Protein product: CASSEGGQGNIQYF.

The J gene is TRBJ2-7, the V gene TRBV28; 8 nucleotides line up with TRBD2. The trim removed 5 bases at V and 6 bases at J, leaving 15 bases unmatched. CDR3 size: 16 residues. Germline V gives CDR1 MDHEN, CDR2 SYDVKM. CDR3 coding DNA: TGTGCCAGCAGTAAAGGCTACCGGGGGGGCCGGATCGAGCAGTACTTC. Translation: CASSKGYRGGRIEQYF.

For this clone: The same CDR3 can be traced to other DNA sequences in this sample. The chain combines TRBV25-1 with TRBJ1-1; 7 bases align to TRBD1. CDR1 is MGHDK and CDR2 is SYGVNS in the germline V gene. The CDR3 is 14 amino acids. CDR3 coding DNA: TGTGCTCAGATGGATACAGGGGTGAACACTGAAGCTTTCTTT. It codes for CAQMDTGVNTEAFF.

The gene calls are TRBV10-1 and TRBJ2-7; TRBD2 is a possible D gene (5 bases). This CDR3 is 12 amino acids long. Trimming cost V 7 bases and J 2 bases, with 9 bases left between them. Germline CDR1 is WNHNN and CDR2 is SYGVQD (reference sequence). In DNA form, the CDR3 reads TGCGCCAGCACGAGGGTCCCCTACGAGCAGTACTTC. As protein: CASTRVPYEQYF.

The V call is TRBV7-2, the J call TRBJ1-5; D perhaps matches TRBD1 (5 bases). This CDR3 has 15 amino acids. V was shortened by 1 base and J by 1 base, with 8 bases between the two germline ends. The germline V gene encodes CDR1 SGHTA and CDR2 FQGNSA. The CDR3: CASSLGGASNQPQHF. CDR3 bases: TGTGCCAGCAGCTTAGGCGGGGCCAGCAATCAGCCCCAGCATTTT.

The V call is TRBV28, the J call TRBJ1-2, with D perhaps matching TRBD1 (6 bases). This CDR3 is 13 amino acids long. The V gene's germline CDR1 is MDHEN and CDR2 SYDVKM. Trimming pared 6 bases from V and 7 bases from J, leaving 15 bases between. The CDR3, as DNA: TGTGCCAGCAGCGTAACAGGGCAGGCTGGCTACACCTTC. It codes for CASSVTGQAGYTF.

The J gene is TRBJ1-1, the V gene TRBV6-5, with D unclear. Germline V lookup: CDR1 MNHEY, CDR2 SVGAGI. The CDR3 contains 13 residues. The CDR3 DNA follows: TGTGTTTGTCGTTACCCTATGAACACTGAAGCTTTCTTT. Translated: CVCRYPMNTEAFF.

The rearrangement joins TRBV28 to TRBJ1-2; D possibly corresponds to TRBD1 (6 bases). V lost 10 bases, J lost 3 bases, and 9 bases lay in between. Germline CDR1 reads MDHEN; CDR2 reads SYDVKM. The CDR3 is made up of 11 amino acids. The CDR3 sequence is CATNRDYGYTF. The CDR3 DNA is TGTGCCACGAACAGGGACTATGGCTACACCTTC.

Regarding this clone: Other DNA sequences in this sample translate to the same CDR3. The rearrangement joins TRBV19 to TRBJ1-5, with D maybe TRBD1 (6 bases). V dropped 3 bases and J dropped 4 bases, with 13 bases sitting between them. CDR1 and CDR2 (germline): LNHDA, SQIVND (reference sequence). The CDR3 is 15 amino acids. The CDR3 is CASSIEGRGNQPQHF. CDR3 bases: TGTGCCAGTAGTATTGAGGGCAGGGGAAATCAGCCCCAGCATTTT.

As to this clone: This same CDR3 is encoded by further DNA sequences in the sample. V gene TRBV5-1 combines with J gene TRBJ1-1, with D possibly being TRBD1 (6 bases). Germline-derived CDR1 and CDR2 are SGHRS and YFSETQ. The CDR3 spans 15 residues. V lost 0 bases and J 2 bases, leaving 11 bases between the germline ends. The CDR3 DNA reads TGCGCCAGCAGCTTGGCCGCAGGGGTCAACACTGAAGCTTTCTTT. This sequence encodes CASSLAAGVNTEAFF. Drawing the rest from reference TRBV5-1 and TRBJ1-1, the complete variable domain is KAGVTQTPRYLIKTRGQQVTLSCSPISGHRSVSWYQQTPGQGLQFLFEYFSETQRNKGNFPGRFSGRQFSNSRSEMNVSTLELGDSALYLCASSLAAGVNTEAFFGQGTRLTVV.

V is TRBV11-3 and J is TRBJ2-2; 8 positions agree with TRBD2. This CDR3 is built from 14 residues. V lost 5 bases to trimming and J lost 5 bases; unmatched junction nucleotides: 4. Per the germline V gene, CDR1 is SGHNT and CDR2 is YENEEA. The CDR3 is CASSPGGWTGELFF. CDR3 bases: TGTGCCAGCAGCCCGGGAGGGTGGACCGGGGAGCTGTTTTTT. The full variable domain, with the rest looked up from reference TRBV11-3 and TRBJ2-2, is EAGVVQSPRYKIIEKKQPVAFWCNPISGHNTLYWYLQNLGQGPELLIRYENEEAVDDSQLPKDRFSAERLKGVDSTLKIQPAELGDSAVYLCASSPGGWTGELFFGEGSRLTVL.